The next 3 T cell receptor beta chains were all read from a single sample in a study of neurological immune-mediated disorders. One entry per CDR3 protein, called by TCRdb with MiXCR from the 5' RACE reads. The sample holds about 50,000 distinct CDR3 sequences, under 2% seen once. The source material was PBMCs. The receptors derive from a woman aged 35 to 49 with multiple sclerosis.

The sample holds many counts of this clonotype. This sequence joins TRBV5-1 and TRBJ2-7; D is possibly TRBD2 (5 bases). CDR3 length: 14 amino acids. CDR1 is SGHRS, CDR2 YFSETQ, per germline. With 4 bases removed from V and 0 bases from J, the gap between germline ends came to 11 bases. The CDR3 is CASSGGRTSYEQYF. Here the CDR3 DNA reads TGCGCCAGCAGCGGAGGACGGACCTCCTACGAGCAGTACTTC.

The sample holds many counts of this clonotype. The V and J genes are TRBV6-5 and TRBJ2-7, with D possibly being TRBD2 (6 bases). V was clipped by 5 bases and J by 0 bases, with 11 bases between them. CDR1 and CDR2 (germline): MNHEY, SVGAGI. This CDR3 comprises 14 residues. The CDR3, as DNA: TGTGCCAGCAGTAACCCGGGACTCTCCTACGAGCAGTACTTC. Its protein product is CASSNPGLSYEQYF.

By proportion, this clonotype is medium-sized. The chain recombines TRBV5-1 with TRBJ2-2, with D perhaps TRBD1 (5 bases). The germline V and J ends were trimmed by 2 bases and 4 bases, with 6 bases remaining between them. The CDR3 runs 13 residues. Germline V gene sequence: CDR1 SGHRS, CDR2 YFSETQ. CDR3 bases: TGCGCCAGCAGCTTTGGGGCCACCGGGGAGCTGTTTTTT. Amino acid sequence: CASSFGATGELFF.